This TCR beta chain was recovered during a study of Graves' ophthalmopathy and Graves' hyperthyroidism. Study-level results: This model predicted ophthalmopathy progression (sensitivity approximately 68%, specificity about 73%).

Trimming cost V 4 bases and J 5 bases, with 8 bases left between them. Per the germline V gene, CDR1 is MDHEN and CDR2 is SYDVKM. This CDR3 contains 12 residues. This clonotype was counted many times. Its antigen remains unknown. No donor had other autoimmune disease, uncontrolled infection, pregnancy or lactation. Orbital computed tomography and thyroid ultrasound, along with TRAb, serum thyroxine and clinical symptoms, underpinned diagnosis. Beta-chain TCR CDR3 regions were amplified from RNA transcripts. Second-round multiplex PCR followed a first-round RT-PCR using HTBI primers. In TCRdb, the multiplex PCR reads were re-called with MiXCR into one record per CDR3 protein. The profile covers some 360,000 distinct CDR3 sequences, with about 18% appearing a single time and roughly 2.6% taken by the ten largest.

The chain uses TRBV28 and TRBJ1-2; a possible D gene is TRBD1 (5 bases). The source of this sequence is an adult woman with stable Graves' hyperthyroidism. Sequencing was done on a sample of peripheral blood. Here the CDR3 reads CASSSTVYGYTF. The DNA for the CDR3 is TGTGCCAGCAGTTCGACAGTATATGGCTACACCTTC.